The rows below give T cell receptor beta chains drawn from one sample of a study of T-cell memory formation after mild COVID-19. TCRdb called the 5' RACE reads again in MiXCR, with one record for every CDR3 protein. The table records hundreds of thousands of distinct CDR3 sequences, 20% to 30% of them present only once. Sequenced input: PBMCs or a T cell subset sorted from them (not recorded which). Source of these receptors: an adult woman who had mild COVID-19 (a few samples of this study predate the infection). Cell type and time point are not known. CDR3s include the opening cysteine and the closing phenylalanine or tryptophan. The order of the fields is J gene, D gene, clone size, V gene, CDR3 DNA, CDR3 protein. The D gene is left open where the match is weak. Clone size is not always given. Where it is, it says once, few, many or a class for expanded clones.

TRBJ2-7,.,.,TRBV30,TGTGCCTGGAGTAAGAGCTCCTACGAGCAGTACTTC,CAWSKSSYEQYF
TRBJ2-7,.,.,TRBV9,TGTGCCAGCAGCGTAGACAGGGAAACAGGGAGCTCCTACGAGCAGTACTTC,CASSVDRETGSSYEQYF
TRBJ1-5,.,.,TRBV4-1,TGCGCCAGCAGCAGAGGGGGTAACGGCAATCAGCCCCAGCATTTT,CASSRGGNGNQPQHF
TRBJ2-7,.,few,TRBV20-1,TGCAGTGCTACCCGACCGGACTCCTACGAGCAGTACTTC,CSATRPDSYEQYF
TRBJ2-6,.,.,TRBV9,TGTGCCAGCAGCCCCGAAGTGGGCTCTGGGGCCAACGTCCTGACTTTC,CASSPEVGSGANVLTF
TRBJ1-1,.,.,TRBV5-1,TGCGCCAGCAGCTACGCAAACAGGGCGAACACTGAAGCTTTCTTT,CASSYANRANTEAFF
TRBJ1-5,.,.,TRBV24-1,TGTGCCACCAGTGGTAGGCATAGCAATCAGCCCCAGCATTTT,CATSGRHSNQPQHF
TRBJ1-5,.,.,TRBV11-3,TGTGCCAGCAGCCAAGGAGGTCTAAATCAGCCCCAGCATTTT,CASSQGGLNQPQHF
TRBJ2-1,TRBD1,few,TRBV7-9,TGTGCCAGCAGCTCCGACAGGGGGGACTACAATGAGCAGTTCTTC,CASSSDRGDYNEQFF
TRBJ1-4,.,few,TRBV7-6,TGTGCCAGCAGACGGGACACAGTGGAAAAACTGTTTTTT,CASRRDTVEKLFF